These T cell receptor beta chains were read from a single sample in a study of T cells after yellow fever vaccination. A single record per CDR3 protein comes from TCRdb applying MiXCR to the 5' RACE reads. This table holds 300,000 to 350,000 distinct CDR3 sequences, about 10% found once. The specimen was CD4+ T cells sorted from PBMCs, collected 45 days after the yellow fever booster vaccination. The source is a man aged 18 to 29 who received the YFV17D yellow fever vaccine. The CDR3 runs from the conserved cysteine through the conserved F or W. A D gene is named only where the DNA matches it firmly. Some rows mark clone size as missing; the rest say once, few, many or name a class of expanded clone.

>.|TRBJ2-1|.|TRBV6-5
CASTTRVGEQFF
TGTGCCAGCACCACCCGGGTGGGTGAGCAGTTCTTC
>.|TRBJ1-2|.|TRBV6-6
CASSYGGVQYGYTF
TGTGCCAGCAGTTACGGGGGGGTACAGTATGGCTACACCTTC
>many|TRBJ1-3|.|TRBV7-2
CASSRQASGNTIYF
TGTGCCAGCAGTAGGCAGGCTAGTGGAAACACCATATATTTT
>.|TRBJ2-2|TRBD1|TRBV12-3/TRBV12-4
CASNWLGQATGELFF
TGTGCCAGCAACTGGTTGGGACAGGCAACCGGGGAGCTGTTTTTT
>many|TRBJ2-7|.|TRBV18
CASSLTGTSYEQYF
TGTGCCAGCTCACTTACAGGGACGTCCTACGAGCAGTACTTC
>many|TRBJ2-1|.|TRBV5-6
CASSLEDLNEQFF
TGTGCCAGCAGCTTGGAGGACCTGAATGAGCAGTTCTTC
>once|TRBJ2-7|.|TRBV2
CASTPLRGGSYEQYF
TGTGCCAGCACCCCCCTCAGGGGAGGGTCCTACGAGCAGTACTTC
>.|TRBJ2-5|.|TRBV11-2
CASSLEIQTQYF
TGTGCCAGCAGCTTAGAGATCCAGACCCAGTACTTC
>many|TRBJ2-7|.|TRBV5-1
CASSLVGGSYEQYF
TGCGCCAGCAGCTTGGTTGGGGGAAGCTACGAGCAGTACTTC
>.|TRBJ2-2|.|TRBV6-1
CASSEADGYTGELFF
TGTGCCAGCAGTGAAGCTGACGGTTACACCGGGGAGCTGTTTTTT
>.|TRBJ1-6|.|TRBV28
CASSSNENSPLHF
TGTGCCAGCAGTTCGAATGAAAATTCACCCCTCCACTTT
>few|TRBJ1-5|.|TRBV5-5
CASSSGVFSDQPQHF
TGTGCCAGCAGCTCCGGGGTTTTTTCGGATCAGCCCCAGCATTTT
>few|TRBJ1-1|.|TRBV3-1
CASSQSQEAFF
TGTGCCAGCAGCCAATCGCAAGAAGCTTTCTTT
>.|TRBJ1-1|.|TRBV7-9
CASSLFGPNTEAFF
TGTGCCAGCAGCTTATTCGGGCCCAACACTGAAGCTTTCTTT
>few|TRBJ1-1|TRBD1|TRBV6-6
CASRAMTGGDTEAFF
TGTGCCAGCAGGGCGATGACAGGGGGGGACACTGAAGCTTTCTTT
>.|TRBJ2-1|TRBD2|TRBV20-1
CSAPGTSGGTYNEQFF
TGCAGTGCTCCAGGGACTAGCGGGGGGACGTACAATGAGCAGTTCTTC
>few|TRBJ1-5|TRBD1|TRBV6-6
CASSSGTGLLLNQPQHF
TGTGCCAGCAGTTCTGGGACAGGTTTACTGCTAAATCAGCCCCAGCATTTT
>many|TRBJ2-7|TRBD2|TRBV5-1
CASSLELAGEQYF
TGCGCCAGCAGCTTGGAACTAGCGGGCGAGCAGTACTTC
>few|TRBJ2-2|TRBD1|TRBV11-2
CASSSRPGTGAGELFF
TGTGCCAGCAGCTCACGTCCCGGGACAGGGGCCGGGGAGCTGTTTTTT
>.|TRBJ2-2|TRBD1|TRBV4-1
CASSQGPGTGLRGGGELFF
TGCGCCAGCAGCCAGGGGCCCGGGACAGGGTTACGAGGTGGCGGGGAGCTGTTTTTT
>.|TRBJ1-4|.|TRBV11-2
CASSWSGKKLFF
TGTGCCAGCAGCTGGAGCGGTAAAAAACTGTTTTTT
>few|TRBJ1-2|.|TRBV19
CASTLSQGSVRNYGYTF
TGTGCCAGTACCCTATCGCAGGGTAGCGTTCGTAACTATGGCTACACCTTC
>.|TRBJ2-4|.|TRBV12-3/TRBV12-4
CASSPGAGIQYF
TGTGCCAGCAGCCCTGGGGCTGGGATTCAGTACTTC
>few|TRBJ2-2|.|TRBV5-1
CASSLAGTGELFF
TGCGCCAGCAGCTTGGCTGGGACCGGGGAGCTGTTTTTT
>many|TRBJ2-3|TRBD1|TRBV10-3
CATTGDTDTDTQYF
TGTGCCACCACAGGGGATACAGACACAGATACGCAGTATTTT
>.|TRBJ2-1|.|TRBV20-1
CSARRQEGGNEQFF
TGCAGTGCTAGACGGCAGGAAGGCGGCAATGAGCAGTTCTTC
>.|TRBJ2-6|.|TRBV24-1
CATSDPDSYSGANVLTF
TGTGCCACCAGTGACCCCGACAGCTACTCTGGGGCCAACGTCCTGACTTTC
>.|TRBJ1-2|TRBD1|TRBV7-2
CASSATQGVGYTF
TGTGCCAGCAGCGCCACGCAGGGGGTCGGCTACACCTTC
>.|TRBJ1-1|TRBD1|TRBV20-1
CSGLGTGDTEAFF
TGCAGTGGTTTGGGGACAGGGGACACTGAAGCTTTCTTT
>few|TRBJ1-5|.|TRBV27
CASSMNRDQPQHF
TGTGCCAGCAGTATGAACAGGGATCAGCCCCAGCATTTT
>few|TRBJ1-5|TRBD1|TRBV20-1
CSAGSTGLGQPQHF
TGCAGTGCTGGGTCGACAGGGCTCGGGCAGCCCCAGCATTTT
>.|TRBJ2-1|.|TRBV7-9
CASSSEGNEQFF
TGTGCCAGCAGCTCAGAGGGCAATGAGCAGTTCTTC
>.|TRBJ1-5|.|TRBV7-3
CASSFPVRRNSNQPQHF
TGTGCCAGCAGCTTCCCCGTCCGGCGGAATAGCAATCAGCCCCAGCATTTT
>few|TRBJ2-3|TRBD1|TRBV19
CASSRDRHPQYF
TGTGCCAGTAGTCGGGACAGGCACCCGCAGTATTTT
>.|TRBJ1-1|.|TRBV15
CATSRDMNTEAFF
TGTGCCACCAGCAGAGATATGAACACTGAAGCTTTCTTT
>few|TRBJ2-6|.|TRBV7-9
CASNAWRGANVLTF
TGTGCCAGCAACGCCTGGAGAGGGGCCAACGTCCTGACTTTC
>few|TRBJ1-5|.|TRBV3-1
CASSHSGKNQPQHF
TGTGCCAGCAGCCACTCAGGGAAAAATCAGCCCCAGCATTTT
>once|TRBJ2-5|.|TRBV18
CASSPLGRVETQYF
TGTGCCAGCTCACCACTCGGCAGGGTTGAGACCCAGTACTTC
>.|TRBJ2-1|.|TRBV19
CASSIAAVRSSYNEQFF
TGTGCCAGTAGTATAGCGGCGGTGCGGAGCTCCTACAATGAGCAGTTCTTC
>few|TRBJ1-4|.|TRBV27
CASSLYTGRTNEKLFF
TGTGCCAGCAGTTTGTATACGGGGAGGACTAATGAAAAACTGTTTTTT
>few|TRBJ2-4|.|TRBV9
CASSAGGGPKNIQYF
TGTGCCAGCAGCGCCGGTGGGGGACCCAAAAACATTCAGTACTTC
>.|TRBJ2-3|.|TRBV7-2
CASRYTGTDTQYF
TGTGCCAGCAGGTATACAGGGACAGATACGCAGTATTTT
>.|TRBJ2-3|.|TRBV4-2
CASSQVSGWGDTDTQYF
TGTGCCAGCAGCCAAGTTTCGGGTTGGGGGGACACAGATACGCAGTATTTT
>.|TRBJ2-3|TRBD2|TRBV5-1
CASSGGVGSADTQYF
TGCGCCAGCAGCGGGGGGGTGGGTTCCGCAGATACGCAGTATTTT
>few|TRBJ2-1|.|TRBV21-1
CASSKGGTSGGSSSYNEQFF
TGTGCCAGCAGCAAAGGTGGGACTAGCGGGGGGTCTAGCTCCTACAATGAGCAGTTCTTC
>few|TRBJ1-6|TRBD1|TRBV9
CASSAGQGAWDSPLHF
TGTGCCAGCAGCGCAGGACAGGGGGCGTGGGATTCACCCCTCCACTTT
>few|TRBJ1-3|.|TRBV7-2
CASSLVIDPGNTIYF
TGTGCCAGCAGCTTAGTGATCGATCCTGGAAACACCATATATTTT
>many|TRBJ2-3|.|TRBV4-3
CASSQDLSVGSDTQYF
TGCGCCAGCAGCCAAGATCTATCCGTTGGGAGTGATACGCAGTATTTT
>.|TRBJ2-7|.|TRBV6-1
CASSVTEFYEQYF
TGTGCCAGCAGTGTCACGGAATTCTACGAGCAGTACTTC
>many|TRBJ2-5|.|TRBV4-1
CASSQDQARVGQETQYF
TGCGCCAGCAGCCAAGATCAGGCCAGGGTAGGGCAAGAGACCCAGTACTTC